The clone carrying this TCR beta chain was picked up one time. Produced via immunoSEQ multiplex PCR; TCRdb's table is partial and in-frame only. Of about 170,000 clones in the sample, nearly 90% are singletons; the top ten hold over 4%. The data stem from a study of cytomegalovirus exposure and HLA in healthy donors. The V and J ends lost 7 bases and 2 bases, in that order; junction bases with no gene match: 13. Germline lookup yields CDR1 SGDLS and CDR2 YYNGEE. CDR3 length equals 17 residues. Material: PBMCs. The TCR originated in a man aged 18-30 years in good health and CMV-seropositive. The rearrangement uses TRBV9 and TRBJ2-3, with TRBD2 matching 10 bases. The CDR3 DNA sequence: TGTGCCAGCGCAGAGCTACGGACTAGCGGAATCACAGATACGCAGTATTTT. Amino acids: CASAELRTSGITDTQYF.